The 7 T cell receptor beta chains presented below share a single source sample, sequenced in a study of diagnostic markers for celiac disease. TCRdb re-analyzed the reads; it lists each CDR3 protein once, without DNA. The sample data list approximately 7,500 distinct CDR3 sequences. What was sequenced was either unsorted cells or a sorted T cell fraction (not recorded which). The receptors originated from a human donor. This table probably holds off-target reads from a library built for another chain.

This clonotype is called medium-sized (0.01 to 0.1%) based on its frequency. This chain uses TRBV27 with TRBJ2-1; the D call of TRBD2 rests on TCRdb alone, since no DNA is present to check it. The germline CDR1 and CDR2 sequences are MNHEY and SMNVEV (reference sequence). The CDR3 runs to 16 residues. CDR3 residues: CASSPNTAGYYNEQFF.

V gene TRBV30 combines with J gene TRBJ1-1. This CDR3 contains 13 residues. Germline V CDR1 and CDR2: GTSNPN, SVGIG (reference sequence). The chain's CDR3 is CAFARDLFTEAFF.

This clonotype is deemed medium-sized by its frequency. The rearrangement links TRBV19 to TRBJ2-5. The CDR3 has 13 residues. The germline V gene has CDR1 LNHDA and CDR2 SQIVND (reference sequence). This CDR3 reads CASKPDAQETQYF.

In terms of frequency, this clonotype is medium-sized. The chain uses TRBV11-2 and TRBJ2-2; TCRdb's D call of TRBD1 is untestable without DNA. Germline V CDR1 and CDR2: SGHAT, FQNNGV. CDR3 length: 15 residues. CDR3: CASSLGTGYTGELFF.

This chain connects TRBV20-1 to TRBJ2-5; TCRdb's D gene call, TRBD2, goes unchecked for lack of DNA. The CDR3 runs 15 residues. Germline-derived CDR1 and CDR2 are DFQATT and SNEGSKA (reference sequence). The CDR3 is CSAIPTRPTQETQYF.

Here the CDR3 reads CASRQGAGITWNTEAFF. The gene calls are TRBV6-1 and TRBJ1-1; TCRdb's D gene call, TRBD1, goes unchecked for lack of DNA. The CDR3 is 17 amino acids. Per germline, CDR1 MNHNS and CDR2 SASEGT.

The chain uses TRBV7-2 and TRBJ2-2. The germline V gene has CDR1 SGHTA and CDR2 FQGNSA. This CDR3 contains 13 residues. This chain's CDR3 is CASSLSRAGELFF.